Each of the 9 T cell receptor beta chains below was sequenced from the same sample in a study of shared clonotypes between healthy human individuals. CD45RO-negative, CCR7-positively selected cells formed the naive CD8 fraction, excluding terminally differentiated effector memory CD45RA+ cells. TCRdb keeps only in-frame clones here, not all; method: immunoSEQ multiplex PCR. The table has a few million clones, just under 95% seen once. Input material: naive CD8+ T cells from PBMCs. Source of these receptors: a man between 18 and 29 years old in good health. Some clones in this sample may be carry-over from other donors' samples.

The rearrangement links TRBV5-6 to TRBJ2-7; D is perhaps TRBD2 (6 bases). Germline V lookup: CDR1 SGHDT, CDR2 YYEEEE. V lost 7 bases to trimming and J lost 7 bases, with 24 bases between them. CDR3 size: 15 residues. CDR3 region: CASESRWDSSREQYF. The CDR3 DNA follows: TGTGCCAGCGAAAGTCGCTGGGACTCCTCCAGAGAGCAGTACTTC.

This clone was seen a handful of times. V and J are TRBV27 and TRBJ1-2; possible D gene TRBD1, 5 bases. Per the germline V gene, CDR1 is MNHEY and CDR2 is SMNVEV (reference sequence). V was cut by 5 bases and J by 8 bases, with 12 bases left in between. The CDR3 contains 12 residues. DNA for the CDR3: TGTGCCAGCAGTGGCAGGACATTGGGCTACACCTTC. It translates to CASSGRTLGYTF.

This clone was recorded once. The J gene is TRBJ2-1, the V gene TRBV7-8; D is undetermined. Trimming cost V 3 bases and J 4 bases, with 16 bases left between them. Germline V gene data show CDR1 as SGHVS and CDR2 as FQNEAQ. This CDR3 contains 16 residues. Written as DNA, the CDR3 is TGTGCCAGCAGCTTCCCCTCCCAAAGCGATTACAATGAGCAGTTCTTC. Residues: CASSFPSQSDYNEQFF.

This sequence joins TRBV29-1 and TRBJ1-1; TRBD1 aligns across 7 bases. The CDR3 is made up of 13 amino acids. With 7 bases clipped from V and 4 bases from J, the junction kept 9 bases outside the gene matches. CDR1 is SQVTM, CDR2 ANQGSEA, per germline. In nucleotides, the CDR3 is TGCAGCGCCCCCAAGGGGGCCGGCACTGAAGCTTTCTTT. Translating gives CSAPKGAGTEAFF. The complete variable domain, with remaining parts taken from reference TRBV29-1 and TRBJ1-1, reads SAVISQKPSRDICQRGTSLTIQCQVDSQVTMMFWYRQQPGQSLTLIATANQGSEATYESGFVIDKFPISRPNLTFSTLTVSNMSPEDSSIYLCSAPKGAGTEAFFGQGTRLTVV.

J is TRBJ2-1 and V is TRBV5-6; D perhaps matches TRBD1 (5 bases). Germline V lookup: CDR1 SGHDT, CDR2 YYEEEE. V was shortened by 3 bases and J by 8 bases, with 12 bases between the two germline ends. The CDR3 has 13 residues. The CDR3 reads CASSSPGWHEQFF. CDR3 DNA: TGTGCCAGCAGCTCCCCAGGGTGGCATGAGCAGTTCTTC.

The CDR3 protein is CASETKGLGDEAFF. The CDR3 DNA reads TGTGCCAGCGAAACTAAAGGGTTAGGGGATGAAGCTTTCTTT. V and J are TRBV6-5 and TRBJ1-1; tentative D call: TRBD1 (5 bases). The CDR3 extends over 14 amino acids. V was pared by 8 bases and J by 7 bases, with 20 bases between. Looked up from germline, CDR1 is MNHEY and CDR2 is SVGAGI.

In this sample, this clone turned up once. The genes are TRBV18 and TRBJ2-4, with a possible D match to TRBD2 (6 bases). Trimming cost V 0 bases and J 8 bases, with 14 bases left between them. CDR1 is KGHSH and CDR2 is LQKENI in the germline V gene. The CDR3 loop spans 15 amino acids. The chain's CDR3 is CASSPPEGMGDIQYF. For the CDR3, the DNA is TGTGCCAGCTCACCACCGGAGGGGATGGGGGACATTCAGTACTTC.

This rearrangement joins TRBV4-1 to TRBJ2-1; 9 bases match TRBD2. Germline values: CDR1 MGHRA, CDR2 YSYEKL. Germline trimming cut 4 bases from V and 9 bases from J; bases unmatched to any gene: 13. The CDR3 consists of 16 residues. For the CDR3, the DNA is TGCGCCAGCAGCCCCGTGGGTAGCGGGAGTGTGACTGAGCAGTTCTTC. Translation gives CASSPVGSGSVTEQFF.

Regarding this clone: Within the sample, other DNA sequences also encode this same CDR3. V and J are TRBV9 and TRBJ2-3; 11 bases align to TRBD1. Germline CDR1 reads SGDLS; CDR2 reads YYNGEE. CDR3 size: 15 residues. V shed 0 bases, J shed 4 bases, and the junction held 1 base outside the gene matches. CDR3: CASSVEGQGADTQYF. CDR3 in DNA: TGTGCCAGCAGCGTAGAGGGACAGGGGGCAGATACGCAGTATTTT. The whole variable domain, remainder taken from reference TRBV9 and TRBJ2-3, is DSGVTQTPKHLITATGQRVTLRCSPRSGDLSVYWYQQSLDQGLQFLIQYYNGEERAKGNILERFSAQQFPDLHSELNLSSLELGDSALYFCASSVEGQGADTQYFGPGTRLTVL.